This TCR beta chain comes out of a study of regulatory T cells in long-lasting Graves disease. According to the study, TCR beta libraries were built with iRepertoire HTBI primers and CDR3-region Arm-PCR. TCRdb analysed the multiplex PCR reads with MiXCR anew, one entry per CDR3 protein. The table has hundreds of thousands of distinct CDR3 sequences, approximately 16% seen once. About this clonotype: Its matching antigen is unknown.

The ends lost 6 bases at V and 7 bases at J; junction bases unmatched: 3. The CDR3 is 13 amino acids. CDR1 and CDR2 (germline): SGHDT, YYEEEE. Study-wide results and caveats: Persistent Graves' disease cases displayed lower TCR diversity than newly diagnosed ones.

The time point denotes: newly diagnosed GD, antithyroid drugs for less than 3 months. PBMCs were the source of the RNA used for TCR sequencing. The sample also formed part of further work on T cells in Graves' hyperthyroidism and ophthalmopathy.

The chain is built from TRBV5-6 and TRBJ1-4; 10 bases align to TRBD1. The specimen comprised peripheral blood mononuclear cells (PBMCs), sampled at new diagnosis, from a patient treated with antithyroid drugs. The sequence came from a middle-aged man with Graves disease. Here the CDR3 reads CASKDRGTEKLFF. The CDR3 DNA reads TGTGCCAGCAAGGACAGGGGGACTGAAAAACTGTTTTTT.